The next 27 T cell receptor beta chains were all read from a single sample in a study of blood T cell repertoires in COVID-19. Measured with immunoSEQ multiplex PCR; TCRdb has only the in-frame clones, and not every one. The data contain fewer than 200,000 clones, roughly four fifths of them singletons. The sample was peripheral blood. The receptors come from a woman in her seventies with COVID-19, enrolled during active disease.

V is TRBV9 and J is TRBJ1-3; D uncertain. Trimming removed 5 bases from V and 4 bases from J, with 13 bases in between. Per the germline V gene, CDR1 is SGDLS and CDR2 is YYNGEE. This CDR3 contains 14 residues. CDR3 bases: TGTGCCAGCAGTGGAAAAACGGGAGGAAACACCATATATTTT. Its translation is CASSGKTGGNTIYF.

This clone was seen repeatedly, ten times or more. This rearrangement joins TRBV10-3 to TRBJ2-5, with a weak D call TRBD2 (5 bases). The CDR3 spans 15 residues. V was clipped by 4 bases and J by 5 bases, with 17 bases between them. Per the germline V gene, CDR1 is ENHRY and CDR2 is SYGVKD. Here the CDR3 DNA reads TGTGCCATCAGTGCCAGCCGAGGGAGAGGGGAGACCCAGTACTTC. This codes for CAISASRGRGETQYF.

This clone has more than one count but fewer than ten. CDR3 residues: CATRHRQGVRYQPQHF. In DNA form, the CDR3 reads TGTGCCACCCGTCATAGACAGGGCGTCCGTTATCAGCCCCAGCATTTT. This chain joins TRBV28 and TRBJ1-5; 7 nucleotides match TRBD1. CDR3 length equals 16 residues. Germline CDR1 MDHEN, CDR2 SYDVKM. After removal of 10 bases from V and 5 bases from J, the junction contained 17 bases not matched to a gene.

This clone was seen a single time. The chain joins TRBV3-1 (or the pseudogene TRBV3-2) to TRBJ2-7; tentatively, D is TRBD1 (6 bases). CDR3 length: 14 residues. V was shortened by 1 base and J by 6 bases, with 13 bases between the two germline ends. Germline loops: CDR1 LGHDT, CDR2 YNNKEL (reference sequence). CDR3 sequence: CASSQGRGSGEQYF. In DNA, the CDR3 is TGTGCCAGCAGCCAAGGCAGGGGTTCGGGCGAGCAGTACTTC.

This rearrangement joins TRBV30 to TRBJ2-1; 11 bases are a match to TRBD2. Germline V gene sequence: CDR1 GTSNPN, CDR2 SVGIG (reference sequence). The V and J ends lost 2 bases and 7 bases, in that order; junction bases with no gene match: 10. The CDR3 loop spans 16 amino acids. The CDR3 region is CAWSPLRLAGKNEQFF. CDR3 sequence (DNA): TGTGCCTGGAGTCCTCTAAGACTAGCGGGAAAAAATGAGCAGTTCTTC. The full variable domain, rest sourced from reference TRBV30 and TRBJ2-1, is SQTIHQWPATLVQPVGSPLSLECTVEGTSNPNLYWYRQAAGRGLQLLFYSVGIGQISSEVPQNLSASRPQDRQFILSSKKLLLSDSGFYLCAWSPLRLAGKNEQFFGPGTRLTVL.

V is TRBV4-1 and J is TRBJ1-6; 7 bases fit TRBD1. Losses at the gene ends were 1 base for V and 9 bases for J; bases not matched to a gene: 6. Germline V gene sequence: CDR1 MGHRA, CDR2 YSYEKL. The CDR3 sequence is 15 residues long. The CDR3 sequence is CASSQVETGISPLHF. The DNA of the CDR3 is TGCGCCAGCAGCCAAGTGGAGACAGGGATTTCACCCCTCCACTTT.

This clone has just a few counts. The V gene is TRBV7-2, the J gene TRBJ1-6; 9 bases agree with TRBD1. From germline, CDR1 is SGHTA and CDR2 FQGNSA. The trim removed 2 bases at V and 7 bases at J, leaving 6 bases unmatched. CDR3 length: 16 residues. The chain's CDR3 is CASSLIGTGPNSPLHF. For the CDR3, the DNA is TGTGCCAGCAGCTTAATTGGGACAGGGCCCAATTCACCCCTCCACTTT.

The chain links TRBV7-9 to TRBJ1-2; possible D gene TRBD1, 5 bases. This CDR3 is 13 amino acids long. CDR1 is SEHNR and CDR2 is FQNEAQ in the germline V gene (reference sequence). Trimming removed 5 bases from V and 4 bases from J, with 11 bases in between. The CDR3 region is CASSLRQGYGYTF. The CDR3 DNA is TGTGCCAGCAGCCTCCGGCAGGGCTATGGCTACACCTTC.

V and J are TRBV11-2 and TRBJ1-1; no firm D call. V was shortened by 5 bases and J by 5 bases, with 6 bases between the two germline ends. This CDR3 contains 11 residues. CDR1 SGHAT and CDR2 FQNNGV come from the germline V gene. This chain's CDR3 is CASSPLTEAFF. The CDR3 bases are TGTGCCAGCAGCCCTCTAACTGAAGCTTTCTTT.

The chain is built from TRBV5-1 and TRBJ1-4; 10 positions match TRBD1. CDR3 length equals 14 residues. CDR1 is SGHRS, CDR2 YFSETQ, per germline. V was pared by 7 bases and J by 7 bases, with 7 bases of the junction left unmatched. The CDR3 protein is CASGPGTGVEKLFF. The CDR3 DNA reads as TGCGCCAGCGGCCCCGGGACAGGGGTTGAAAAACTGTTTTTT.

The V and J genes are TRBV30 and TRBJ2-1; D is uncertain. Germline CDR1 is GTSNPN and CDR2 is SVGIG (reference sequence). V was shortened by 2 bases and J by 4 bases, with 6 bases between the two germline ends. The CDR3 has 12 residues. CDR3 region: CAWSRSYNEQFF. CDR3 sequence (DNA): TGTGCCTGGAGTCGGAGTTACAATGAGCAGTTCTTC.

The chain links TRBV28 to TRBJ1-1; the match to TRBD1 covers 8 bases. The CDR3 spans 13 residues. Germline V lookup: CDR1 MDHEN, CDR2 SYDVKM. Trimming removed 7 bases from V and 8 bases from J; junction bases left unmatched: 9. CDR3 sequence reads: CASIKLPGGEAFF. CDR3 bases: TGTGCCAGCATCAAGCTCCCAGGGGGCGAAGCTTTCTTT.

The chain employs TRBV18 and TRBJ2-2, with TRBD1 matching 11 bases. V was pared by 3 bases and J by 5 bases, with 5 bases of the junction left unmatched. Germline V gives CDR1 KGHSH, CDR2 LQKENI. CDR3 length: 16 residues. DNA for the CDR3: TGTGCCAGCTCACCTAGGACAGGGGGCAGGACCGGGGAGCTGTTTTTT. It translates to CASSPRTGGRTGELFF. Variable domain in full (rest from reference TRBV18 and TRBJ2-2): NAGVMQNPRHLVRRRGQEARLRCSPMKGHSHVYWYRQLPEEGLKFMVYLQKENIIDESGMPKERFSAEFPKEGPSILRIQQVVRGDSAAYFCASSPRTGGRTGELFFGEGSRLTVL.

The genes are TRBV5-1 and TRBJ1-6, with no clear D. Germline V gives CDR1 SGHRS, CDR2 YFSETQ. V was pared by 4 bases and J by 0 bases, with 11 bases between. The CDR3 is made up of 16 amino acids. CDR3 sequence reads: CASSLLGPSYNSPLHF. Written as DNA, the CDR3 is TGCGCCAGCAGCCTGCTCGGTCCCTCCTATAATTCACCCCTCCACTTT.

This clone came up once. V gene TRBV28 combines with J gene TRBJ2-6; D might be TRBD1 (6 bases). V lost 8 bases and J lost 1, with 9 bases in between. Germline CDR1 reads MDHEN; CDR2 reads SYDVKM. The CDR3 runs 14 residues. CDR3 loop: CASLGQSGANVLTF. In DNA, the CDR3 is TGTGCCAGCCTAGGACAGTCTGGGGCCAACGTCCTGACTTTC.

The gene calls are TRBV5-6 and TRBJ1-2; no definite D call. V was cut by 0 bases and J by 0 bases, with 12 bases left in between. The CDR3 contains 16 residues. Germline-derived CDR1 and CDR2 are SGHDT and YYEEEE. The CDR3 loop is CASSLGELLANYGYTF. The CDR3, as DNA: TGTGCCAGCAGCTTGGGGGAGCTACTAGCTAACTATGGCTACACCTTC.

The chain combines TRBV24-1 with TRBJ2-1; perhaps TRBD2 as D (6 bases). This CDR3 contains 16 residues. V was pared by 6 bases and J by 3 bases, with 17 bases between. Per the germline V gene, CDR1 is KGHDR and CDR2 is SFDVKD. The DNA of the CDR3 is TGTGCCACCAGTTCTACTATTACGGGACTCTACAATGAGCAGTTCTTC. It specifies CATSSTITGLYNEQFF.

The CDR3 protein is CSGGEGGQPQHF. The CDR3 coding sequence is TGCAGCGGAGGGGAGGGCGGTCAGCCCCAGCATTTT. The rearrangement links TRBV29-1 to TRBJ1-5, with a tentative D call TRBD1 (5 bases). The germline V gene has CDR1 SQVTM and CDR2 ANQGSEA. V was pared by 7 bases and J by 6 bases, with 13 bases between. The CDR3 runs to 12 residues.

The V gene is TRBV28, the J gene TRBJ2-1; 9 bases line up with TRBD2. Germline CDR1 reads MDHEN; CDR2 reads SYDVKM. The CDR3 has 16 residues. The CDR3 bases are TGTTCTATAGGGCCTAGCGGGAAGAGCTCCTACAATGAGCAGTTCTTC. It yields the protein CSIGPSGKSSYNEQFF.

The CDR3 reads CASSPQGDSNQPQHF. The CDR3 region has the DNA TGTGCCAGCAGCCCACAGGGAGATAGCAATCAGCCCCAGCATTTT. This sequence joins TRBV7-9 and TRBJ1-5; D is possibly TRBD1 (6 bases). This CDR3 spans 15 amino acids. Per germline, CDR1 SEHNR and CDR2 FQNEAQ (reference sequence). V lost 5 bases and J 0 bases, leaving 11 bases between the germline ends.

V usage is TRBV12-3 or TRBV12-4 and J usage is TRBJ2-7; the D gene is possibly TRBD1 (6 bases). CDR3 length: 13 residues. The germline V and J ends were trimmed by 7 bases and 5 bases, with 15 bases remaining between them. The DNA of the CDR3 is TGTGCCAGCACCATGAGGCCAGGGGACGAGCAGTACTTC. Its protein product is CASTMRPGDEQYF.

The CDR3 region is CSVKTSAYYEQYF. The CDR3 region has the DNA TGCAGCGTCAAAACTAGCGCGTACTACGAGCAGTACTTC. The J gene is TRBJ2-7, the V gene TRBV29-1; 7 bases line up with TRBD2. Germline CDR1 SQVTM, CDR2 ANQGSEA. The V segment lost 6 bases and the J segment 3 bases; nucleotides outside the gene matches: 8. This CDR3 region has 13 residues.

V is TRBV3-1 (or the pseudogene TRBV3-2) and J is TRBJ2-7; 11 positions agree with TRBD2. Per germline, CDR1 LGHDT and CDR2 YNNKEL (reference sequence). The CDR3 consists of 14 residues. J lost 9 bases, V lost 9 bases, and 13 bases had no gene match. The CDR3 spells CASGQLAGVPGQYF. The CDR3, as DNA: TGTGCCAGTGGACAACTAGCGGGAGTGCCTGGGCAGTACTTC.

V gene TRBV7-9 combines with J gene TRBJ1-1; D not resolved. Germline lookup yields CDR1 SEHNR and CDR2 FQNEAQ (reference sequence). The length of the CDR3 is 15 residues. The V end lost 2 bases, the J end lost 0 bases, and 10 bases lay between the germline ends. This chain's CDR3 is CASSLTSAVNTEAFF. Written as DNA, the CDR3 is TGTGCCAGCAGCTTAACAAGTGCGGTGAACACTGAAGCTTTCTTT.

The gene calls are TRBV28 and TRBJ2-2; maybe TRBD1 (6 bases). CDR3 length: 14 residues. V shed 5 bases and J shed 6 bases, with 13 bases lying between them. CDR1 and CDR2 (germline): MDHEN, SYDVKM. The CDR3 loop reads CASSLRGFAGELFF. CDR3 nucleotides: TGTGCCAGCAGTCTAAGGGGGTTCGCCGGGGAGCTGTTTTTT.

The V and J genes are TRBV7-9 and TRBJ2-7; maybe TRBD1 (7 bases). The CDR3 loop spans 14 amino acids. Germline values: CDR1 SEHNR, CDR2 FQNEAQ (reference sequence). V shed 6 bases and J shed 6 bases, with 18 bases lying between them. The CDR3 nucleotides read TGTGCCAGCAGGCAAGTCCGACAGGGAGGCGAGCAGTACTTC. Amino acids: CASRQVRQGGEQYF.

This clone was picked up a small number of times. The chain recombines TRBV24-1 with TRBJ2-5; 7 bases align to TRBD1. Trimming cost V 7 bases and J 3 bases; bases outside gene matches: 7. The germline gives CDR1 KGHDR, CDR2 SFDVKD. This CDR3 has 14 residues. In DNA, the CDR3 is TGTGCCACCAGCGAACAGACAGGGAAAGAGACCCAGTACTTC. Residues: CATSEQTGKETQYF.